This TCR beta chain was obtained from a study of T cells in Graves' hyperthyroidism and ophthalmopathy. Concerning this clonotype itself: Antigen: not known.

Regions amplified from RNA transcripts were the TCR beta CDR3 regions. HTBI primers were the set used in a first-round RT-PCR of the TCR CDR3. Using its own MiXCR run on the multiplex PCR reads, TCRdb lists one record per CDR3 protein. This repertoire shows around 620,000 distinct CDR3 sequences, 35% to 55% found once; its top ten account for over 15%. Per germline, CDR1 SQVTM and CDR2 ANQGSEA. This CDR3 comprises 14 residues. Trimming removed 8 bases from V and 2 bases from J, with 18 bases in between. Study results and limitations: Blood also carried most thyroid clonotypes expanded above 0.001.

V and J are TRBV29-1 and TRBJ2-5; no reliable D call. The sequenced sample consisted of peripheral blood or thyroid tissue (not recorded which). The sequence came from an adult woman with Graves' disease, either hyperthyroidism or ophthalmopathy (not recorded which). The CDR3 loop is CSQDPGVGQETQYF. CDR3 nucleotides: TGCAGCCAAGATCCTGGGGTTGGACAAGAGACCCAGTACTTC. Supplemented by reference TRBV29-1 and TRBJ2-5, the full variable domain reads SAVISQKPSRDICQRGTSLTIQCQVDSQVTMMFWYRQQPGQSLTLIATANQGSEATYESGFVIDKFPISRPNLTFSTLTVSNMSPEDSSIYLCSQDPGVGQETQYFGPGTRLLVL.